This T cell receptor beta chain comes out of a study of blood T cell repertoires in COVID-19. About the study: Sites across the United States, Italy and Spain contributed samples from acute and convalescent COVID-19. T cells, B-cell-depleted T cells, or PBMCs supplied cDNA or gDNA.

The V gene's germline CDR1 is MGHRA and CDR2 YSYEKL. The CDR3 extends over 18 amino acids. J gave up 2 bases and V 0 bases, and 11 bases lay outside the gene matches. Per the study methods: Nucleated cell number was recorded as an estimate derived from reference gene primer amplification. The assay was immunoSEQ multiplex PCR, and TCRdb's table has in-frame clones only and misses some. The DNA was the basis for D and trimming; V, J and clone size are from that table. In the table there are about 160,000 clones, about 93% of which are singletons. This chain uses TRBV4-1 with TRBJ1-2, with 8 bases lining up with TRBD1. The clonotype originates from a woman aged 45-65 years with acute or convalescent COVID-19. The specimen sequenced was peripheral blood. The CDR3 nucleotides read TGCGCCAGCAGCCAAGATCAGGGGGCCAGGGGGAGAAACTATGGCTACACCTTC. Translating it yields CASSQDQGARGRNYGYTF.